The rows below give T cell receptor beta chains drawn from one sample of a study of radiation and T cells in renal cell carcinoma. The repertoire was sequenced with immunoSEQ multiplex PCR; TCRdb's copy has only in-frame clones and lacks some. The data show about 15,000 clones, 62% seen once. This sample comprised tumor tissue, obtained from a patient whose treatment was nephrectomy without radiotherapy. These receptors were taken from a man aged 60 to 75 with renal cell carcinoma. Both conserved end residues are trimmed from each CDR3. The D gene is left open where the match is weak.

-	TRBV19	ASSIIGSDTQY
TRBD1	TRBV4-1	ASSRPGTGFPELF
-	TRBV19	AASHGQTITGELF
-	TRBV6-5	ASSYSPDSNEQF
TRBD1	TRBV19	ASSPTGYGYT
TRBD1	TRBV29-1	SVGQGDEQY
-	TRBV28	ASSLSRATGELF
-	TRBV6-5	ASSYRRDSNQPQH
TRBD2	TRBV10-1	ASCGRAGYEQY
TRBD1	TRBV5-1	ASSLGQAGEAF
TRBD1	TRBV6-1	ASSSLGGSNEKLF
TRBD1	TRBV7-8	ASSFPTGADEQF
-	TRBV9	ASSPPGNTIY
-	TRBV5-1	ASRRDWGEKLF
TRBD2	TRBV7-9	ASSLGLADYNEQF
-	TRBV29-1	SAYRRPEAF
-	TRBV11-2	ASSAEDREKLF
-	TRBV10-3	AISLQGQETQY
-	TRBV7-9	ASSLGINYGYT
TRBD1	TRBV5-1	ASSLVDRGFGTDTQY
-	TRBV27	ASSLRDTYEQY
TRBD1	TRBV4-3	ASSHGTGAMNTEAF
-	TRBV28	ASSLLGGRDTEAF
-	TRBV27	ASSDGTHNEQF
TRBD2	TRBV5-6	ASSTLAGEGETQY
-	TRBV11-1	ASSPDQNYGYT
-	TRBV7-2	ASSQSLKTNTEAF
-	TRBV5-8	ASSPTVGNTEAF
-	TRBV7-2	ASSLEPEEGYT
-	TRBV7-2	ASSLSGLPYEQY
-	TRBV13	ASSSLGAYEQY
-	TRBV7-9	ASSFTVGRGSEKLF
-	TRBV28	ASLRSGGSNQPQH
TRBD2	TRBV5-1	ASSSLAGGPGKNIQY
-	TRBV5-6	ASSLGPLGAGELF
-	TRBV7-7	ASSRADEETQY
-	TRBV14	ASSQDFGKGQETQY
-	TRBV5-1	ASSRGGSVTSTDTQY
-	TRBV5-4	ASSASRDGETQY
TRBD1	TRBV29-1	SVEDRGDRSYNEQF
-	TRBV2	ASTRGAGELF
-	TRBV15	ATSRVLDRLNTGELF
-	TRBV14	ASSQVRDRQETQY
TRBD1	TRBV15	ATSGTEHNEQF
TRBD2	TRBV7-3	ASSKLAGTDTQY
-	TRBV5-1	ASSLGEKLF
-	TRBV7-2	ASSLVSGSLLILT
-	TRBV7-2	ASSRGGSNQPQH
TRBD1	TRBV28	ASRGNPGQGALGNQPQH
TRBD1	TRBV2	ASRGQGFKKGNQPQH
-	TRBV19	ASSIGGNTEAF
-	TRBV6-5	ASSFGLNSLHTEAF
-	TRBV7-7	ASRVGGHTGELF